A single sample gave rise to the 14 T cell receptor beta chains below, sequenced in a study of CD8 T cells in ankylosing spondylitis. TCRdb redid the calling of the 5' RACE reads with MiXCR, one entry per CDR3 protein. Counted here are more than 150,000 distinct CDR3 sequences, about 20% occurring once; the ten biggest clones make up 4.3%. The material sequenced was blood, either unsorted or a sorted T cell fraction (not recorded which). The receptors originated from a male donor aged 10-30 years with ankylosing spondylitis or in good health (not recorded which).

The rearrangement links TRBV29-1 to TRBJ1-5, with a weak D call TRBD1 (5 bases). Trimming removed 7 bases at V and 4 bases at J, with 14 bases between. The CDR3 extends over 13 amino acids. CDR1 is SQVTM, CDR2 ANQGSEA, per germline. For the CDR3, the DNA is TGCAGCGCCAGGGACGGGGGAAATCAGCCCCAGCATTTT. Its translation is CSARDGGNQPQHF. Together with reference TRBV29-1 and TRBJ1-5, the CDR3 gives the full variable domain: SAVISQKPSRDICQRGTSLTIQCQVDSQVTMMFWYRQQPGQSLTLIATANQGSEATYESGFVIDKFPISRPNLTFSTLTVSNMSPEDSSIYLCSARDGGNQPQHFGDGTRLSIL.

This rearrangement joins TRBV5-1 to TRBJ2-1; D gene unclear. The CDR3 is made up of 13 amino acids. V was clipped by 0 bases and J by 6 bases, with 7 bases between them. Germline V gene sequence: CDR1 SGHRS, CDR2 YFSETQ. This CDR3 reads CASSLDPANEQFF. CDR3 DNA: TGCGCCAGCAGCTTGGATCCGGCCAATGAGCAGTTCTTC.

The chain joins TRBV4-1 to TRBJ1-1, with D unresolved. The ends were cut back, 0 bases at V and 0 bases at J, with 8 bases in the middle. The CDR3 spans 15 residues. CDR1 and CDR2 from the germline V gene are MGHRA and YSYEKL. CDR3 DNA: TGCGCCAGCAGCCAAGATCAACAAATGAACACTGAAGCTTTCTTT. Residues: CASSQDQQMNTEAFF.

This sequence joins TRBV18 and TRBJ2-1, with 10 bases identical to TRBD1. The CDR3 runs to 16 residues. The germline CDR1 and CDR2 sequences are KGHSH and LQKENI. The V and J ends lost 3 bases and 5 bases, in that order; junction bases with no gene match: 7. The CDR3 spells CASSPQGQGLHNEQFF. For the CDR3, the DNA is TGTGCCAGCTCACCGCAGGGACAGGGGCTCCACAATGAGCAGTTCTTC.

This sequence joins TRBV29-1 and TRBJ2-4, with 8 bases matching TRBD1. V shed 6 bases, J shed 9 bases, and the junction held 7 bases outside the gene matches. Germline V gives CDR1 SQVTM, CDR2 ANQGSEA. The CDR3 extends over 12 amino acids. CDR3 in amino acids: CSVGQGDSIQYF. CDR3 nucleotides: TGCAGCGTCGGACAGGGTGATAGCATTCAGTACTTC.

This clonotype was seen at least ten times. The chain couples TRBV14 to TRBJ2-1; 11 bases match TRBD2. Germline CDR1 and CDR2: SGHDN and FVKESK. The junction had 3 bases not matched to a gene; V was cut back by 2 bases and J by 0 bases. This CDR3 has 17 residues. The CDR3 sequence is CASSQPLAGGSYNEQFF. DNA for the CDR3: TGTGCCAGCAGCCAACCCCTAGCGGGAGGCTCCTACAATGAGCAGTTCTTC.

This clonotype has ten or more counts. The gene calls are TRBV5-1 and TRBJ1-1; D is unresolved. The V end lost 4 bases, the J end lost 5 bases, and 12 bases lay between the germline ends. Germline CDR1 reads SGHRS; CDR2 reads YFSETQ. This CDR3 contains 13 residues. The DNA for the CDR3 is TGCGCCAGCAGCCCTCCAACGGGGACTGAAGCTTTCTTT. Protein: CASSPPTGTEAFF.

This clonotype has at least ten counts. V gene TRBV6-6 combines with J gene TRBJ1-5; tentative D call: TRBD1 (6 bases). The CDR3 has 18 amino acids. From germline, CDR1 is MNHNY and CDR2 SVGAGI (reference sequence). The ends were cut back, 0 bases at V and 0 bases at J, with 15 bases in the middle. For the CDR3, the DNA is TGTGCCAGCAGTTACTCGGGCAGGGGCCAGTATAGCAATCAGCCCCAGCATTTT. Protein: CASSYSGRGQYSNQPQHF.

This clonotype appeared many times. J is TRBJ2-3 and V is TRBV5-6; 9 positions match TRBD1. V gave up 4 bases and J gave up 6 bases; unmatched junction bases: 9. The CDR3 loop spans 15 amino acids. CDR1 is SGHDT, CDR2 YYEEEE, per germline. The CDR3 region has the DNA TGTGCCAGCAGCGAAACCGGGACAGGGTTGGATACGCAGTATTTT. This sequence encodes CASSETGTGLDTQYF. Full variable domain (missing parts from reference TRBV5-6 and TRBJ2-3): DAGVTQSPTHLIKTRGQQVTLRCSPKSGHDTVSWYQQALGQGPQFIFQYYEEEERQRGNFPDRFSGHQFPNYSSELNVNALLLGDSALYLCASSETGTGLDTQYFGPGTRLTVL.

The chain couples TRBV20-1 to TRBJ1-4; possible D gene TRBD1, 5 bases. Between the trimmed V and J ends, which lost 5 bases and 14 bases, there was a span of 21 bases. Germline CDR1 reads DFQATT; CDR2 reads SNEGSKA (reference sequence). This CDR3 has 13 residues. The CDR3 coding sequence is TGCAGTGCTCCCGGGGACGCAGGAACTAGTCTGTTTTTT. This gives the protein CSAPGDAGTSLFF.

Many counts were recorded for this clonotype. The genes are TRBV5-1 and TRBJ2-6; possible D gene TRBD1, 6 bases. From germline, CDR1 is SGHRS and CDR2 YFSETQ. Trimming cost V 7 bases and J 1 base, with 18 bases left between them. This CDR3 comprises 17 residues. CDR3 DNA sequence: TGCGCCAGCTCACGGCAGGGGCTGAGATCTGGGGCCAACGTCCTGACTTTC. It codes for CASSRQGLRSGANVLTF.

This clonotype was counted ten times or more. The chain combines TRBV20-1 with TRBJ1-1; TRBD1 agrees at 9 bases. The V gene's germline CDR1 is DFQATT and CDR2 SNEGSKA (reference sequence). The junction had 6 bases not matched to a gene; V was cut back by 3 bases and J by 1 base. The CDR3 consists of 15 residues. The CDR3 sequence: CSASERGQGNTEAFF. The CDR3 nucleotides read TGCAGTGCTAGTGAGAGGGGACAGGGGAACACTGAAGCTTTCTTT.

This clonotype was seen ten or more times. This chain links TRBV28 with TRBJ2-7, with D unclear. From germline, CDR1 is MDHEN and CDR2 SYDVKM. The CDR3 is 13 residues long. The germline V and J ends were trimmed by 9 bases and 7 bases, with 19 bases remaining between them. In DNA, the CDR3 is TGTGCCAGTAGCCCCCGCCGTCTCCTTGAGCAGTACTTC. Encoded protein: CASSPRRLLEQYF.

Many counts were recorded for this clonotype. This chain joins TRBV15 and TRBJ2-5; D is possibly TRBD2 (6 bases). CDR1 and CDR2 (germline): LNHNV, YYDKDF (reference sequence). The ends were cut back, 1 base at V and 5 bases at J, with 11 bases in the middle. The CDR3 spans 14 residues. The CDR3 DNA sequence: TGTGCCACCAGCAGAGGGAGGGGCGTCGAGACCCAGTACTTC. This sequence encodes CATSRGRGVETQYF.